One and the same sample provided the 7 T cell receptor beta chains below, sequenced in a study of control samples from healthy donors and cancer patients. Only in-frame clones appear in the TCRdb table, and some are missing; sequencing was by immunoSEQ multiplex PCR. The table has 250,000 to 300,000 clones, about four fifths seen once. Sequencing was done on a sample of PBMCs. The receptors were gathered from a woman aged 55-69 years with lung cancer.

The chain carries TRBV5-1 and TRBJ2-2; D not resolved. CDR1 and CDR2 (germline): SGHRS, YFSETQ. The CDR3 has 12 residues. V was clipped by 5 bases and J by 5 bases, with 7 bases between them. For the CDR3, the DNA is TGCGCCAGCAGGGGTGGGACCGGGGAGCTGTTTTTT. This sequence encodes CASRGGTGELFF.

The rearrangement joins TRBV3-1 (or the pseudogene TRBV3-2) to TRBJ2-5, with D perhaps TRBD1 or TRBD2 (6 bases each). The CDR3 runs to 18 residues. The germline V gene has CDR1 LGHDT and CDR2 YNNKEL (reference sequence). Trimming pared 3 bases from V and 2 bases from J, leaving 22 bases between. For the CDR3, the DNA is TGTGCCAGCAGCCAGGTTCCCCCTCGAGGGGGGTGGCAAGAGACCCAGTACTTC. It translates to CASSQVPPRGGWQETQYF.

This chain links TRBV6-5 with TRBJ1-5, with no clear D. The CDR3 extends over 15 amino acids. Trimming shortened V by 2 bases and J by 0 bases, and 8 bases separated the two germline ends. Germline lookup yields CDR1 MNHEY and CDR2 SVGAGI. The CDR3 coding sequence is TGTGCCAGCAGTTACGGCAGATATAGCAATCAGCCCCAGCATTTT. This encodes CASSYGRYSNQPQHF.

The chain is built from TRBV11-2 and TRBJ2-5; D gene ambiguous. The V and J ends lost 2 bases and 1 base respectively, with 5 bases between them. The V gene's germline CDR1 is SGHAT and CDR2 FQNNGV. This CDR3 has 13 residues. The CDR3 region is CASSLPLQETQYF. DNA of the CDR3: TGTGCCAGCAGCTTACCCCTCCAAGAGACCCAGTACTTC.

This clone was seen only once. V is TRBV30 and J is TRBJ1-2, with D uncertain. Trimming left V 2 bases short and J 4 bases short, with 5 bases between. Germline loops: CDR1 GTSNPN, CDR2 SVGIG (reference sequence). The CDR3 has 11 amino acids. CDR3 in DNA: TGTGCCTGGAGTTATCTCTATGGCTACACCTTC. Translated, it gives CAWSYLYGYTF.

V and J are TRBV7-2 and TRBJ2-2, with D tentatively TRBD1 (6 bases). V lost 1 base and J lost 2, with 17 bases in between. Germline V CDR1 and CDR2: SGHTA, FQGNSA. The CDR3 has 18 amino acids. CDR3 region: CASSLDPGAYKNTGELFF. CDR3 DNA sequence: TGTGCCAGCAGCTTAGATCCAGGGGCGTACAAAAACACCGGGGAGCTGTTTTTT. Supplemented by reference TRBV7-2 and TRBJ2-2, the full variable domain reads GAGVSQSPSNKVTEKGKDVELRCDPISGHTALYWYRQSLGQGLEFLIYFQGNSAPDKSGLPSDRFSAERTGGSVSTLTIQRTQQEDSAVYLCASSLDPGAYKNTGELFFGEGSRLTVL.

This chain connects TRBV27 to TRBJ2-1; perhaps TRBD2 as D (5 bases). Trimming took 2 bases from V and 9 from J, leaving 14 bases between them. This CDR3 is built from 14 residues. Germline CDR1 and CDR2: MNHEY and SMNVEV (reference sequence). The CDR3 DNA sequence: TGTGCCAGCAGTTTAAGTATTAGCGTCCCTGAGCAGTTCTTC. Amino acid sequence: CASSLSISVPEQFF.